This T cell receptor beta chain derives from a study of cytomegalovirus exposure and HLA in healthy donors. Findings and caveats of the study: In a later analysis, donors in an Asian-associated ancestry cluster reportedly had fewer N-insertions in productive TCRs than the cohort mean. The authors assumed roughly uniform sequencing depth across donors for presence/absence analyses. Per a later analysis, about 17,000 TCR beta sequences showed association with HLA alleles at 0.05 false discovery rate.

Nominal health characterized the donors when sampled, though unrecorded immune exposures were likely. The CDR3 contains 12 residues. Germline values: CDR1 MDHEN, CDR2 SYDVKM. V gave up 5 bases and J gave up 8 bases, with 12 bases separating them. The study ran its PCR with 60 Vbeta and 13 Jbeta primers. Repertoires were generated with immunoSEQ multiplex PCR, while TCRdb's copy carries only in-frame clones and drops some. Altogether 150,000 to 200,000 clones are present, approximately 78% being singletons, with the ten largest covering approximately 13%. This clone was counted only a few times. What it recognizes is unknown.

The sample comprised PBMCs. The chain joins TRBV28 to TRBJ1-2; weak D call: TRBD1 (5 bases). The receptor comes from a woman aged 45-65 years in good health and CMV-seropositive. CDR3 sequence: CASSMTVGGYTF. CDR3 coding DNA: TGTGCCAGCAGTATGACAGTGGGAGGCTACACCTTC.